Listed below are T cell receptor beta chains from one sample, sequenced in a study of T cell responses to AZD1222 COVID-19 vaccine. Produced via immunoSEQ multiplex PCR; TCRdb's table is partial and in-frame only. The data hold fewer than 130,000 clones, with about 92% observed a single time. The starting material was peripheral blood, obtained on day 0 of AZD1222 vaccination. These receptor sequences come from an adult in good health. Each CDR3 is given with its conserved first and last residue. A D gene is named only where the DNA matches it firmly. For some rows the clone size is stated as once, few or many, or as a class when expanded; others skip it.

CDR3 DNA | CDR3 protein | D gene | V gene | clone size | J gene
TGTGCCACCCGGGGGGCGGCGAACACTGAAGCTTTCTTT | CATRGAANTEAFF | . | TRBV24-1 | . | TRBJ1-1
TGTGCCATCACCCGGGACCAGACCTACAATGAGCAGTTCTTC | CAITRDQTYNEQFF | . | TRBV10-3 | . | TRBJ2-1
TGTGCCAGCAGCTCGTCTATCAGGGGCGTACTGGTGGACACTGAAGCTTTCTTT | CASSSSIRGVLVDTEAFF | . | TRBV3-1/TRBV3-2 | . | TRBJ1-1
TGTGCCAGCAGTCCACTCCCGACAGGGAGCTACGAGCAGTACTTC | CASSPLPTGSYEQYF | TRBD1 | TRBV27 | . | TRBJ2-7
TGCAGCGTAGGGGGCAGTGGTTCTGGGGCCAACGTCCTGACTTTC | CSVGGSGSGANVLTF | TRBD1 | TRBV29-1 | . | TRBJ2-6
TGTGCCAGCAGCGCTAAACTAGCGGGGGAGACAGCAGATACGCAGTATTTT | CASSAKLAGETADTQYF | TRBD2 | TRBV7-2 | . | TRBJ2-3
TGTGCCAGCAGCTCGTTGGCGGGGGAGCAGTACTTC | CASSSLAGEQYF | . | TRBV12-3/TRBV12-4 | . | TRBJ2-7
TGTGCCAGCAGTGAAGAATGGGCCAGCTATGGCTACACCTTC | CASSEEWASYGYTF | . | TRBV25-1 | . | TRBJ1-2
TGTGCCAGTAGTATCGGAGCATCGAACACTGAAGCTTTCTTT | CASSIGASNTEAFF | . | TRBV19 | . | TRBJ1-1
TGTGCCAGCAGTTATGGTGGGGGCGAAGATACGCAGTATTTT | CASSYGGGEDTQYF | . | TRBV6-6 | . | TRBJ2-3
TGTGCCAGCAGTCCCTCGGCTTCTAATGAAAAACTGTTTTTT | CASSPSASNEKLFF | . | TRBV6-2/TRBV6-3 | . | TRBJ1-4
TGTGCCAGTAGTGATTCGGCGGGCCGGAACACCATATATTTT | CASSDSAGRNTIYF | . | TRBV19 | . | TRBJ1-3
TGTGCCAGCAGCTTGAACAGGGGAGCCCTTGGGGCCAACGTCCTGACTTTC | CASSLNRGALGANVLTF | TRBD1 | TRBV5-4 | . | TRBJ2-6
TGTGCCAGCAGCCAAGACAACTACGCTGCACGGAAGGAGCCTGAAAAACTGTTTTTT | CASSQDNYAARKEPEKLFF | . | TRBV4-2 | . | TRBJ1-4
TGTGCCAGCAGCCCACTTGGGGGGGCTTCTAGCACAGATACGCAGTATTTT | CASSPLGGASSTDTQYF | . | TRBV7-8 | . | TRBJ2-3
TGTGCCAGCAGCTTGGATCGGGGGGTTTACTACAATGAGCAGTTCTTC | CASSLDRGVYYNEQFF | TRBD2 | TRBV5-6 | . | TRBJ2-1
TGTGCCAGTAGTACCCAAAGGACACGGATCAGTGAAGCTTTCTTT | CASSTQRTRISEAFF | . | TRBV19 | . | TRBJ1-1
TGTGCCAGCAGCTTAGAATCTAGCGGGTTGTACGAGCAGTACTTC | CASSLESSGLYEQYF | TRBD2 | TRBV7-2 | . | TRBJ2-7
TGTGCCAGCAGCAACCACAAAGCGGGTAGCAATGAGCAGTTCTTC | CASSNHKAGSNEQFF | . | TRBV11-3 | few | TRBJ2-1
TGTGCCAGCAGTCTAGCGGGGGTTGAGAATGAGCAGTTCTTC | CASSLAGVENEQFF | TRBD2 | TRBV11-2 | . | TRBJ2-1
TGTGCCAGCAGCCCCGGACAGGGTAGATTTGGCTACACCTTC | CASSPGQGRFGYTF | TRBD1 | TRBV6-5 | . | TRBJ1-2
TGTGCCAGCAGCTTAGAGAGCCGGATAGGAGATGAGCAGTTCTTC | CASSLESRIGDEQFF | . | TRBV11-3 | . | TRBJ2-1